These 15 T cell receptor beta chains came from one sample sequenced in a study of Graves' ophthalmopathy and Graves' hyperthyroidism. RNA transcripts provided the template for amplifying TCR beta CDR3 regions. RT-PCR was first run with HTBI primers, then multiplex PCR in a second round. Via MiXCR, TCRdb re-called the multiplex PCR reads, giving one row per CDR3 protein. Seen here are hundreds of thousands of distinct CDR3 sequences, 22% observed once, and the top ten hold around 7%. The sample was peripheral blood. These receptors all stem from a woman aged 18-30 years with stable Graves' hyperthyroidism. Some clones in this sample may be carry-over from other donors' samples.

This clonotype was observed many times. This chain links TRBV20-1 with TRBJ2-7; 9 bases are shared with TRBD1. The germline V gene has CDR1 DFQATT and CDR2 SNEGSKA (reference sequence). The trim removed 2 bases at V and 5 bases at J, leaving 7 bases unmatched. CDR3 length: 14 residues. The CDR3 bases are TGCAGTGCTAGAAACGGGACAGGGTTTAACGAGCAGTACTTC. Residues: CSARNGTGFNEQYF.

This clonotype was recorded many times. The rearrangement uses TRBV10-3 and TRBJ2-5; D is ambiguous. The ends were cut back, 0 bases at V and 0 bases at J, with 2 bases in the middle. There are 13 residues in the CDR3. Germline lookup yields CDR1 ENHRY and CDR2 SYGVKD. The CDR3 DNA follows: TGTGCCATCAGTGAGTCTAACCAAGAGACCCAGTACTTC. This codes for CAISESNQETQYF.

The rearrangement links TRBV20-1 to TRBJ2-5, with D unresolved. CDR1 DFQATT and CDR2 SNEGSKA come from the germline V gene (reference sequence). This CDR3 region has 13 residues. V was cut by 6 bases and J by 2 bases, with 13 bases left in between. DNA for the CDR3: TGCAGTGCCCGTCACGGGCAGCAAGAGACCCAGTACTTC. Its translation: CSARHGQQETQYF.

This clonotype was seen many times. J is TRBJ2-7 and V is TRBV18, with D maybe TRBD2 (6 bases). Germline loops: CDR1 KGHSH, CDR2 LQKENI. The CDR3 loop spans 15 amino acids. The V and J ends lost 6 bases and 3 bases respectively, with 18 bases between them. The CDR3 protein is CASSMARGGNYEQYF. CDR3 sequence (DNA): TGTGCCAGCTCCATGGCGAGGGGCGGGAACTACGAGCAGTACTTC.

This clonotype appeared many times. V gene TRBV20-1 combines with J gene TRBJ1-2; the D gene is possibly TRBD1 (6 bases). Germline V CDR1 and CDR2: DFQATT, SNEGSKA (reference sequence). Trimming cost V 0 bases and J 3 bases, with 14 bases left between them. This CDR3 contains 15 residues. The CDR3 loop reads CSARDTGGGDYGYTF. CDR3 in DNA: TGCAGTGCTAGAGATACGGGAGGGGGAGACTATGGCTACACCTTC.

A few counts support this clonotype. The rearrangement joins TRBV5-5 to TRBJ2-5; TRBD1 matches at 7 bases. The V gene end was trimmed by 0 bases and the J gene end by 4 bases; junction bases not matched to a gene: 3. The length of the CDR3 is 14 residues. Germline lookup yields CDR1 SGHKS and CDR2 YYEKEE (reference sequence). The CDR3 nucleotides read TGTGCCAGCAGCTTGGACAACAGGGGAGAGACCCAGTACTTC. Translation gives CASSLDNRGETQYF.

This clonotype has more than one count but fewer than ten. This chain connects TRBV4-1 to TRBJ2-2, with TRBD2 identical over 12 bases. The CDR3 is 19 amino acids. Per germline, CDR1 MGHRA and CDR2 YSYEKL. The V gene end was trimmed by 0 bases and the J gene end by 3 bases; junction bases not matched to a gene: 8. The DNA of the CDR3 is TGCGCCAGCAGCCAAGAATGGCTAGCGGGGGGGCTAGACACCGGGGAGCTGTTTTTT. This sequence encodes CASSQEWLAGGLDTGELFF.

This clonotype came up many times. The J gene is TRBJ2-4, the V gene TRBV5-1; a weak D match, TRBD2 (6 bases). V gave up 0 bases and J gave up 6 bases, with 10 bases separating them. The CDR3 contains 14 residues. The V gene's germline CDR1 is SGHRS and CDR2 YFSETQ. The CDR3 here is CASSLDGSGNIQYF. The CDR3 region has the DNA TGCGCCAGCAGCTTGGATGGTAGCGGAAACATTCAGTACTTC.

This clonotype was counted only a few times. The CDR3 here is CSADGIANYGYTF. In nucleotides, the CDR3 is TGCAGTGCGGACGGGATTGCTAACTATGGCTACACCTTC. The rearrangement joins TRBV20-1 to TRBJ1-2; D call uncertain. The CDR3 spans 13 residues. V shed 6 bases and J shed 0 bases, with 11 bases lying between them. From germline, CDR1 is DFQATT and CDR2 SNEGSKA (reference sequence).

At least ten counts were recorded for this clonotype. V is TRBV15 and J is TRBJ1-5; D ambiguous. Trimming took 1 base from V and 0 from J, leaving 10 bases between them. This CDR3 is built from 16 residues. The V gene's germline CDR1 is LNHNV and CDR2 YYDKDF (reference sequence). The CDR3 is CATSRAGSYSNQPQHF. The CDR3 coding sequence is TGTGCCACCAGCAGAGCTGGGTCCTATAGCAATCAGCCCCAGCATTTT.

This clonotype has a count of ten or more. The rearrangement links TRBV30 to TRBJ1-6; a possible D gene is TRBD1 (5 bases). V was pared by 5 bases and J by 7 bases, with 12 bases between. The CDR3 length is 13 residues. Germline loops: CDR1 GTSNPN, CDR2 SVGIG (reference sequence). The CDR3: CAWGPGPNSPLHF. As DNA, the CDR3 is TGTGCCTGGGGTCCGGGACCCAATTCACCCCTCCACTTT. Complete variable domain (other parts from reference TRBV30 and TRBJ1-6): SQTIHQWPATLVQPVGSPLSLECTVEGTSNPNLYWYRQAAGRGLQLLFYSVGIGQISSEVPQNLSASRPQDRQFILSSKKLLLSDSGFYLCAWGPGPNSPLHFGNGTRLTVT.

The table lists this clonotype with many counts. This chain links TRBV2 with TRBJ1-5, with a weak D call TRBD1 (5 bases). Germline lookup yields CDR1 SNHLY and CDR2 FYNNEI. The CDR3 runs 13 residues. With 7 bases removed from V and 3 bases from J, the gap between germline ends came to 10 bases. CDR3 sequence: CASTDRPNQPQHF. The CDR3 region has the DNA TGTGCCAGCACTGACAGACCCAATCAGCCCCAGCATTTT.

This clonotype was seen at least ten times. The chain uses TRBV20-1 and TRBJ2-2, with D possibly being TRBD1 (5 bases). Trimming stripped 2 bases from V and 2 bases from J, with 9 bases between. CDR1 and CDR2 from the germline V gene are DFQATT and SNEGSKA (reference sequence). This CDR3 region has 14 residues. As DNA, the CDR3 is TGCAGTGCTAGACGTCAGGGAAACACCGGGGAGCTGTTTTTT. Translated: CSARRQGNTGELFF.

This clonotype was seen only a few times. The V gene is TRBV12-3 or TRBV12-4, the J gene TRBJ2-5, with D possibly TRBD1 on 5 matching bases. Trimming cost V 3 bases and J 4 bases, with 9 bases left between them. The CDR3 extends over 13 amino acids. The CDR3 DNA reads TGTGCCAGCAGTTTCACAGGCCCAGAGACCCAGTACTTC. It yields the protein CASSFTGPETQYF.

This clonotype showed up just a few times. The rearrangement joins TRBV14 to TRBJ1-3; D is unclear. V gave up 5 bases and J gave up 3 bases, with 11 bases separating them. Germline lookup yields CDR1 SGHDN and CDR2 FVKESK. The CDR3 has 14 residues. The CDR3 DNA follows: TGTGCCAGCAGCGCCGGGTCCCTTGGAAACACCATATATTTT. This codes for CASSAGSLGNTIYF.